This T cell receptor (beta chain) emerged from a study of radiation and T cells in renal cell carcinoma. Study in general: Nephrectomy followed 15 Gy stereotactic body radiation by 4 weeks.

Sequencing used immunoSEQ multiplex PCR; TCRdb keeps in-frame clones, though not all of them. The table records approximately 120,000 clones, about four fifths of them present only once. The CDR3 has 11 residues. V lost 7 bases, J lost 5 bases, and 4 bases stayed unmatched. CDR1 is DFQATT, CDR2 SNEGSKA, per germline (reference sequence). Time point noted: baseline pretreatment blood. Stated treatment: 15 Gy SBRT to primary tumor, nephrectomy 4 weeks later. Blood was sampled at baseline, 2 weeks and 4 weeks after SBRT. The V and J genes are TRBV20-1 and TRBJ1-2; the match to TRBD1 covers 7 bases. Sequencing was performed on blood, taken from a patient whose treatment included radiotherapy and nephrectomy. The source is an older woman with renal cell carcinoma. The CDR3 region is CSERGLYGYTF. The CDR3 DNA is TGCAGTGAAAGGGGGCTTTATGGCTACACCTTC.